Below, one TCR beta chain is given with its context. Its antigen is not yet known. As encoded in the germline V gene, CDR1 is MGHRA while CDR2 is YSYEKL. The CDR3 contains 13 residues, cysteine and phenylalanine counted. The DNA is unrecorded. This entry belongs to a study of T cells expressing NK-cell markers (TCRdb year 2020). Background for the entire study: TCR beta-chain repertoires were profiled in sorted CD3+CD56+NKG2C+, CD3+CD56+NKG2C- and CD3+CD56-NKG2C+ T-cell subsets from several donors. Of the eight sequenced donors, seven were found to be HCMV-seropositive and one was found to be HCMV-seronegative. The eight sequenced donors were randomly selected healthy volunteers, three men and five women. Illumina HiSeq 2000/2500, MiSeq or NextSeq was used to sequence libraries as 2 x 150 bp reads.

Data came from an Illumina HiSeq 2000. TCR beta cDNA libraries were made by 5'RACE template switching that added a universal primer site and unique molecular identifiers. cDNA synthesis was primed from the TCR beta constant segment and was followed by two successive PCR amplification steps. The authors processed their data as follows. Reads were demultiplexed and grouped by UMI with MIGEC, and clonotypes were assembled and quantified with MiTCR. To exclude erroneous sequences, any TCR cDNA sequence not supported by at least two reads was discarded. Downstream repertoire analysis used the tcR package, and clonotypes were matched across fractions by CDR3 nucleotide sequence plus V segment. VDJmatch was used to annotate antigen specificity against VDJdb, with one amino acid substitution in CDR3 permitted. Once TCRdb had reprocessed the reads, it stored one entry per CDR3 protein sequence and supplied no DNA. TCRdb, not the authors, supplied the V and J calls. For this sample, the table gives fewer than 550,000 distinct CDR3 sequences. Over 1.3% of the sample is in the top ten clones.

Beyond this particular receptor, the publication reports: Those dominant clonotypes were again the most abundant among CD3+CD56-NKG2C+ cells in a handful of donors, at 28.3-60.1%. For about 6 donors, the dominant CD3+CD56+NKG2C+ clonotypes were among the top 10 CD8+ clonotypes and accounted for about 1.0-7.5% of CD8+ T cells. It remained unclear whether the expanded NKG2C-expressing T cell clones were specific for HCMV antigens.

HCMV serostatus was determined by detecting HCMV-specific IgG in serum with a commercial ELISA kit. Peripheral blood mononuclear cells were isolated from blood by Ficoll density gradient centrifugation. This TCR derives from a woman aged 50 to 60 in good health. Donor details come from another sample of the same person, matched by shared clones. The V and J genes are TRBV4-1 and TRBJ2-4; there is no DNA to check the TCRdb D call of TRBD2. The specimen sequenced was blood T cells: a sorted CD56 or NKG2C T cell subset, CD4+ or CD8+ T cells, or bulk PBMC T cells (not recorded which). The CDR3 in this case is CASSQAPGLAKYF.